This is a list of T cell receptor beta chains from one sample in a study of regulatory T cells in long-lasting Graves disease. TCRdb passed the multiplex PCR reads through MiXCR, listing each CDR3 protein once. Altogether around 450,000 distinct CDR3 sequences are present, roughly 21% being singletons, with the ten largest covering 6.5% to 9%. Sequenced material: peripheral blood mononuclear cells (PBMCs), taken when the disease was refractory, from a patient treated with antithyroid drugs. These receptors came from a female donor with Graves disease. CDR3s include the opening cysteine and the closing phenylalanine or tryptophan. The order of the fields is clone size, CDR3 length, D gene, V gene, J gene, CDR3 protein, CDR3 DNA. A D gene is named only where the DNA matches it firmly. Not every row has a clone size; where given, it reads once, few, many or a size class.

>many|15|TRBD2|TRBV10-3|TRBJ2-7
CATARLAGGSYEQYF
TGTGCCACTGCCCGACTAGCGGGGGGATCCTACGAGCAGTACTTC
>few|14|.|TRBV5-5|TRBJ2-7
CASSLEGTSREQYF
TGTGCCAGCAGCTTGGAAGGGACGTCGAGGGAGCAGTACTTC
>.|16|TRBD2|TRBV20-1|TRBJ2-1
CSARMTGLAITNEQFF
TGCAGTGCTAGAATGACGGGACTAGCGATCACCAATGAGCAGTTCTTC
>few|16|.|TRBV7-2|TRBJ2-5
CASSLVGGPSQETQYF
TGTGCCAGCAGCTTAGTCGGGGGGCCGTCCCAAGAGACCCAGTACTTC
>many|12|.|TRBV2|TRBJ1-1
CASLGASTEAFF
TGTGCCAGCCTAGGTGCGAGCACTGAAGCTTTCTTT
>many|14|.|TRBV28|TRBJ1-5
CASSPPGPYQPQHF
TGTGCCAGCAGCCCACCAGGGCCGTATCAGCCCCAGCATTTT
>many|16|.|TRBV12-3/TRBV12-4|TRBJ1-4
CASSLGRTAYNEKLFF
TGTGCCAGCAGTCTTGGGAGGACAGCTTATAATGAAAAACTGTTTTTT
>few|13|.|TRBV6-2/TRBV6-3|TRBJ1-6
CASTTQGRSPLHF
TGTGCCAGCACCACCCAGGGTAGATCACCCCTCCACTTT
>few|13|.|TRBV25-1|TRBJ1-1
CASSAIGQCEAFF
TGTGCCAGCAGCGCCATTGGACAGTGCGAAGCTTTCTTT
>many|14|.|TRBV12-3/TRBV12-4|TRBJ2-5
CASTRFGTGETQYF
TGTGCCAGCACCCGTTTCGGGACGGGGGAGACCCAGTACTTC
>few|14|.|TRBV10-3|TRBJ2-2
CAISEFVNTGELFF
TGTGCCATCAGTGAGTTTGTAAACACCGGGGAGCTGTTTTTT
>many|18|TRBD2|TRBV28|TRBJ2-7
CASSLIGVGSGGAREQYF
TGTGCCAGCAGTTTAATAGGGGTCGGTAGCGGGGGGGCGAGAGAGCAGTACTTC
>many|13|TRBD1|TRBV19|TRBJ1-1
CASSPRTGGEAFF
TGTGCCAGTAGTCCTAGGACAGGGGGCGAAGCTTTCTTT
>many|16|.|TRBV5-1|TRBJ1-4
CASSLAAGGTNEKLFF
TGCGCCAGCAGCTTGGCGGCAGGCGGGACTAATGAAAAACTGTTTTTT
>many|15|.|TRBV28|TRBJ1-4
CASSLPDENAEKLFF
TGTGCCAGCAGTCTCCCGGACGAGAATGCCGAAAAACTGTTTTTT